Listed below are T cell receptor beta chains from one sample, sequenced in a study of blood T cells in healthy people across ages. TCRdb re-called the 5' RACE reads with MiXCR, one entry per CDR3 protein. Altogether 1.5 million to 2 million distinct CDR3 sequences are present, around half being singletons, with the ten largest covering 2.1%. Sequenced material: blood. The receptors originated from a woman aged 40 to 50 in good health. CDR3s include the opening cysteine and the closing phenylalanine or tryptophan. Each record gives: clone size, J gene, D gene, V gene, CDR3 DNA, CDR3 protein. The D gene is left open where the match is weak. Clone sizes are given selectively: once, few, many, or a class where the clone is expanded.

-	TRBJ2-1	-	TRBV20-1	TGCAGTGCTAGAGCCGTTGGGCAGGGACCTTTAAATGAGCAGTTCTTC	CSARAVGQGPLNEQFF
-	TRBJ2-5	-	TRBV6-1	TGTGCCAGCAGAGGACACCGGGGGACCCAGTACTTC	CASRGHRGTQYF
few	TRBJ2-5	TRBD1	TRBV4-3	TGCGCCAGCAGCCAAGGGTTTAGGGGGCTTCAGTACTTC	CASSQGFRGLQYF
-	TRBJ2-1	TRBD2	TRBV4-1	TGCGCCAGCAGTCGAGCCGCGGGGGGTTACAATGAGCAGTTCTTC	CASSRAAGGYNEQFF
-	TRBJ2-5	-	TRBV11-2	TGTGCCGGCAGCTTAGGAACAGGGCCCACGTACTTC	CAGSLGTGPTYF
-	TRBJ1-2	-	TRBV18	TGTGCCAGCTCACCACGTCAGGGTACCGATGGCTACACCTTC	CASSPRQGTDGYTF
-	TRBJ1-1	-	TRBV21-1	TGTGCCGGGCTCGGGGTAAAAACTGAAGCTTTCTTT	CAGLGVKTEAFF
once	TRBJ1-2	-	TRBV4-2	TGTGCCAGCAGCCGTGCAGGGGATGTTAGCTATGGCTACACCTTC	CASSRAGDVSYGYTF
many	TRBJ2-5	TRBD1	TRBV29-1	TGCAGCGTTATACAGGGGTTTGGAGAGACCCAGTACTTC	CSVIQGFGETQYF
few	TRBJ2-5	-	TRBV7-2	TGTGCCAGCAGCTTAGACGGGGCCGACAGGGAGACCCAGTACTTC	CASSLDGADRETQYF
-	TRBJ1-2	-	TRBV6-6	TGTGCCAGCAGTTACTCGATGGTGGGGGGAGAGAACTATGGCTACACCTTC	CASSYSMVGGENYGYTF
-	TRBJ1-2	TRBD1	TRBV12-5	TGTGCTAGTGGTTCTCTGGGACAGGCGACTTCCCTCTATGGCTACACCTTC	CASGSLGQATSLYGYTF
-	TRBJ2-4	-	TRBV29-1	TGCAGCGTTGAATTGGGGGCCAAAAACATTCAGTACTTC	CSVELGAKNIQYF
few	TRBJ2-3	-	TRBV9	TGTGCCAGCAGCAGAGGGATCCCAGATACGCAGTATTTT	CASSRGIPDTQYF
-	TRBJ2-2	-	TRBV29-1	TGCAGCGTTGGAGGGGGGGTGAACACCGGGGAGCTGTTTTTT	CSVGGGVNTGELFF
-	TRBJ1-6	-	TRBV15	TGTGCCACCAGCAGAGACCCGATTGGGGATACCTATAATTCACCCCTCCACTTT	CATSRDPIGDTYNSPLHF
few	TRBJ1-1	-	TRBV6-6	TGTGCCAGCAGTTACTCTCTAGACACTGAAGCTTTCTTT	CASSYSLDTEAFF
few	TRBJ2-5	TRBD2	TRBV29-1	TGCAGCGTTGATACGGCTAGCGGAGATAAAGAGACCCAGTACTTC	CSVDTASGDKETQYF
few	TRBJ1-5	-	TRBV3-1	TGTGCCAGCGGGAGCCAGGGTGGTCAGCCCCAGCATTTT	CASGSQGGQPQHF
once	TRBJ2-3	TRBD1	TRBV7-9	TGTGCCAGCAGCTTGGGGACAGTTTTTAGCACAGATACGCAGTATTTT	CASSLGTVFSTDTQYF
-	TRBJ2-1	TRBD2	TRBV7-6	TGTGCCAGCAGCTTTGGGGGTTTTGCAGGGCGGGGGGGAAATGAGCAGTTCTTC	CASSFGGFAGRGGNEQFF
many	TRBJ2-5	TRBD2	TRBV7-2	TGTGCCAGCAGTAGAAGACTAGCAGGACAAGAGACCCAGTACTTC	CASSRRLAGQETQYF
-	TRBJ2-7	-	TRBV2	TGTGCCAGCCTCGGGACCCATACCTACGAGCAGTACTTC	CASLGTHTYEQYF
few	TRBJ1-2	TRBD1	TRBV11-2	TGTGCCAGCAGCTTAGAAAGACAGGGGCCGAACCGTCCCCGCGCTAACTATGGCTACACCTTC	CASSLERQGPNRPRANYGYTF
-	TRBJ2-5	-	TRBV10-3	TGTGCCATCAGTGAGGGGGACAATGAGCAGTACTTC	CAISEGDNEQYF
-	TRBJ1-1	TRBD1	TRBV4-3	TGCGCCAGCAGCCACATACAGGGGGCACGTGCTGAAGCTTTCTTT	CASSHIQGARAEAFF
-	TRBJ1-1	-	TRBV15	TGTGCCACCAGCAGAGGTAGGAACACTGAAGCTTTCTTT	CATSRGRNTEAFF
once	TRBJ2-5	TRBD2	TRBV6-2/TRBV6-3	TGTGCCAGCAGTTTTGAACTTCTGCGGGGGGGCCGAGAGACCCAGTGCTTC	CASSFELLRGGRETQCF
few	TRBJ2-5	TRBD2	TRBV29-1	TGCAGCGTTCCTTCTAGCGGGGGGGCACGTGAGACCCAGTACTTC	CSVPSSGGARETQYF
once	TRBJ1-1	-	TRBV7-2	TGTGCCAGCAGCTTAGGTGTCAGAAAGAACACTGAAGCTTTCTTT	CASSLGVRKNTEAFF
-	TRBJ2-3	-	TRBV27	TGTGCCAGCAGTCCCAGAGAAGTGACAGATACGCAGTATTTT	CASSPREVTDTQYF
-	TRBJ1-5	TRBD1	TRBV7-2	TGTGCCAGCAGCTCCTCAGGGGGCGCAGGCAATCAGCCCCAGCATTTT	CASSSSGGAGNQPQHF
-	TRBJ1-1	TRBD1	TRBV5-1	TGCGCCAGCAGCCCTGGACAGGGAAGGTACACTGAAGCTTTCTTT	CASSPGQGRYTEAFF
few	TRBJ2-5	-	TRBV28	TGTGCCAGCAATTCTCAGAGGGTTGAGACCCAGTACTTC	CASNSQRVETQYF
-	TRBJ1-1	-	TRBV6-1	TGTGCCAGTGGGAGGGGTACTGAAGCTTTCTTT	CASGRGTEAFF
-	TRBJ2-3	TRBD2	TRBV7-9	TGTGCCAGCAGCCCCCGGCGGGGGGGCATGAGAGATACGCAGTATTTT	CASSPRRGGMRDTQYF
-	TRBJ2-4	-	TRBV27	TGTGCCAGCAGGCAGGGGATGGCCAAAAACATTCAGTACTTC	CASRQGMAKNIQYF
-	TRBJ2-6	-	TRBV6-2/TRBV6-3	TGTGCCAGCCGGGGACATATAGAGGCCAACGTCCTGACTTTC	CASRGHIEANVLTF
once	TRBJ2-1	-	TRBV9	TGTGCCAGCAGCCGTTTAGGGTTTACGGATGAGCAGTTCTTC	CASSRLGFTDEQFF
-	TRBJ1-2	TRBD1	TRBV6-1	TGTGCCAGCAGTGTTAGTGAGGGGGCAGGAGGCTACACCTTC	CASSVSEGAGGYTF
-	TRBJ2-1	-	TRBV18	TGTGCCAGCTCACCTTTTTTACAGGATGAGCAGTTCTTC	CASSPFLQDEQFF
-	TRBJ2-5	-	TRBV28	TGTGCCAGCAGTTTCCTCCGGGACTTGGGCGTCGGTACCCAGTACTTC	CASSFLRDLGVGTQYF
-	TRBJ2-1	-	TRBV10-3	TGTGCCATCAGTGAGGGGGCGAACCACAATGAGCAGTTCTTC	CAISEGANHNEQFF
-	TRBJ2-1	-	TRBV5-1	TGCGCCAGCAGCTTGGGCGGGGACGGGGAGCAGTTCTTC	CASSLGGDGEQFF
-	TRBJ1-1	-	TRBV25-1	TGTGCCAGCAGAAAAAGAGTGGGCAGTATGAACACTGAAGCTTTCTTT	CASRKRVGSMNTEAFF
-	TRBJ2-1	-	TRBV10-2	TGCGCCAGCAGTTCGGCCCAGGGCTACAATGAGCAGTTCTTC	CASSSAQGYNEQFF
few	TRBJ1-2	TRBD1	TRBV13	TGTGCCAGCAGCTTGGGACAGGGGGCGGTTGGCTACACCTTC	CASSLGQGAVGYTF
-	TRBJ2-2	TRBD2	TRBV7-3	TGTGCCAGCAGCTTAACGCTAGCGGGGGCCGCGAACACCGGGGAGCTGTTTTTT	CASSLTLAGAANTGELFF
few	TRBJ2-7	TRBD1	TRBV6-2/TRBV6-3	TGTGCCAGCATGATAGGACAGGGGGGTACCTACGAGCAGTACTTC	CASMIGQGGTYEQYF
-	TRBJ2-1	-	TRBV7-2	TGTGCCAGCAGCCCGCGAGGAGGGATGAACAATGAGCAGTTCTTC	CASSPRGGMNNEQFF
-	TRBJ2-1	TRBD2	TRBV6-2/TRBV6-3	TGTGCCAGCAGTTTCGACACTAGCGGGGGGGTCTACAATGAGCAGTTCTTC	CASSFDTSGGVYNEQFF
few	TRBJ2-1	TRBD2	TRBV5-6	TGTGCCAGCAGCTTTGGACTAGCGGGTACGGAGCAGTTCTTC	CASSFGLAGTEQFF
-	TRBJ2-5	-	TRBV6-1	TGTGCCAGCAGGCTACGCAGTCTGGGGTGGGAGACCCAGTACTTC	CASRLRSLGWETQYF
-	TRBJ2-4	TRBD2	TRBV12-3/TRBV12-4	TGTGCCAGCAGTTTAGCCGCGCGGGGGGGACGCCGAGCCAAAAACATTCAGTACTTC	CASSLAARGGRRAKNIQYF
once	TRBJ2-1	TRBD1	TRBV5-1	TGCGCCACCAGCGAGGGACAGCGAAATTACAATGAGCAGTTCTTC	CATSEGQRNYNEQFF
-	TRBJ2-7	TRBD2	TRBV12-3/TRBV12-4	TGTGCCAGCAGCCAGATCCAAGCGGGGGTTAACAACAGTGAGCAGTACTTC	CASSQIQAGVNNSEQYF
few	TRBJ2-3	TRBD2	TRBV7-2	TGTGCCAGCAGCTCAGCCTCGGGACTAGTGACAGATACGCAGTATTTT	CASSSASGLVTDTQYF
few	TRBJ2-7	TRBD1	TRBV12-3/TRBV12-4	TGTGCCAGCAGTTTGGACAGGGTGGAAATACGCGAGCAGTACTTC	CASSLDRVEIREQYF
-	TRBJ2-6	TRBD2	TRBV11-1	TGTGCCAGCAGCTTAAGCGGGGGGTTTCTCAACGTCCTGACTTTC	CASSLSGGFLNVLTF